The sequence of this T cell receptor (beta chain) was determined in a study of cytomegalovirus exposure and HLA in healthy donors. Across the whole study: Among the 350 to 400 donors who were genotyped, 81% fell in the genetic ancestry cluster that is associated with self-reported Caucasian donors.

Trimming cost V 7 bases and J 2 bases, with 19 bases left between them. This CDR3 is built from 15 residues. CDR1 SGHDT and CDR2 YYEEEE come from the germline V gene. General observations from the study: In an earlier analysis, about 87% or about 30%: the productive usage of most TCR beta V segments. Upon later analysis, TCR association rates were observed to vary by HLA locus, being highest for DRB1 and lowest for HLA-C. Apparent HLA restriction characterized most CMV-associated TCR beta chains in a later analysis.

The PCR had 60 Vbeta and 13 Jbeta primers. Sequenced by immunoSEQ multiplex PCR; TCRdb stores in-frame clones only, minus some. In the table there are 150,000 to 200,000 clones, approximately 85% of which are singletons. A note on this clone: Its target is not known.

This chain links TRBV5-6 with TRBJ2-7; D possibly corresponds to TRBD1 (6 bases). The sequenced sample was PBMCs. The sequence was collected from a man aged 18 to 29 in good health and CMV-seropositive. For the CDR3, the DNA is TGTGCCAGCGGGGATACTGGGGGCCCCCCCTACGAGCAGTACTTC. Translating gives CASGDTGGPPYEQYF. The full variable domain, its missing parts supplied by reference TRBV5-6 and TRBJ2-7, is DAGVTQSPTHLIKTRGQQVTLRCSPKSGHDTVSWYQQALGQGPQFIFQYYEEEERQRGNFPDRFSGHQFPNYSSELNVNALLLGDSALYLCASGDTGGPPYEQYFGPGTRLTVT.